The T cell receptor (beta chain) described here comes from a study of blood T cell repertoires in COVID-19. Background on the study: T cells, B-cell-depleted T cells, or PBMCs provided the cDNA or gDNA that served as material.

The trim removed 3 bases at V and 2 bases at J, leaving 5 bases unmatched. CDR3 size: 17 residues. Looked up from germline, CDR1 is SGDLS and CDR2 is YYNGEE. Authors' data handling: Estimation of nucleated cell counts relied on the amplification of reference gene primers. The table came from immunoSEQ multiplex PCR; TCRdb's copy has only in-frame clones and leaves some out. V, J and clone size are those of that table, while D and trimming were read from the DNA. The data contain about 160,000 clones, 82% of them singletons. The sequenced sample consisted of peripheral blood. V usage is TRBV9 and J usage is TRBJ2-7, with 16 bases identical to TRBD2. The TCR originated in a woman aged 40 to 55 with COVID-19, enrolled during active disease. In nucleotides, the CDR3 is TGTGCCAGCAGCGAAACCGGGACTAGCGGGAGGGCCTACGAGCAGTACTTC. Encoded protein: CASSETGTSGRAYEQYF.